The following is a T cell receptor beta chain sequence with its context. Its target is unknown. Method: immunoSEQ multiplex PCR; TCRdb's copy keeps in-frame clones and lacks some. Among fewer than 65,000 clones, 75% to 90% were seen once, and the ten largest hold roughly 1.8%. The data are from a study of OX40 agonist ivuxolimab in advanced cancers. Study details: Three patients had partial responses: one hepatocellular carcinoma, two cutaneous melanoma.

Germline CDR1 reads SGHNT; CDR2 reads YENEEA. V was clipped by 0 bases and J by 4 bases; unmatched bases: 3. This CDR3 spans 15 amino acids. Overall study findings and caveats: Among the lowest levels of clonal expansion were found in partial responders at 0.1-3.0 mg/kg. On average, CD8+ T cells showed a greater number of expanded clones than CD4+.

Specimen: CD4+ or CD8+ T cells sorted from blood, collected in a trial of the OX40 agonist ivuxolimab. The rearrangement uses TRBV11-3 and TRBJ1-2; 9 nucleotides agree with TRBD1. This sequence originates from an adult with an advanced solid tumor such as melanoma, head and neck, liver or kidney cancer. CDR3 amino acids: CASSLEGDRAYGYTF. CDR3 coding DNA: TGTGCCAGCAGCTTAGAGGGGGACAGGGCCTATGGCTACACCTTC.